The entry below describes one TCR beta chain. This specimen belongs to a study of early stage breast cancer tumors. Here immunoSEQ multiplex PCR was the method, and the copy in TCRdb shows in-frame clones only, minus some. The data hold under 45,000 clones, with roughly 72% observed a single time. Germline CDR1 SGHRS, CDR2 YFSETQ. The length of the CDR3 is 16 residues. With V trimmed by 5 bases and J by 3 bases, 7 bases remained unmatched. The clonotype originates from a person aged 55 to 75 with breast cancer. The sample consisted of blood. The rearrangement joins TRBV5-1 to TRBJ2-3; 12 positions agree with TRBD2. Written as DNA, the CDR3 is TGCGCCAGCAGTTCTAGCGGGGGGGCCGGGACAGATACGCAGTATTTT. Protein sequence: CASSSSGGAGTDTQYF. The full variable domain, in which reference TRBV5-1 and TRBJ2-3 provide the parts outside the CDR3, is KAGVTQTPRYLIKTRGQQVTLSCSPISGHRSVSWYQQTPGQGLQFLFEYFSETQRNKGNFPGRFSGRQFSNSRSEMNVSTLELGDSALYLCASSSSGGAGTDTQYFGPGTRLTVL.